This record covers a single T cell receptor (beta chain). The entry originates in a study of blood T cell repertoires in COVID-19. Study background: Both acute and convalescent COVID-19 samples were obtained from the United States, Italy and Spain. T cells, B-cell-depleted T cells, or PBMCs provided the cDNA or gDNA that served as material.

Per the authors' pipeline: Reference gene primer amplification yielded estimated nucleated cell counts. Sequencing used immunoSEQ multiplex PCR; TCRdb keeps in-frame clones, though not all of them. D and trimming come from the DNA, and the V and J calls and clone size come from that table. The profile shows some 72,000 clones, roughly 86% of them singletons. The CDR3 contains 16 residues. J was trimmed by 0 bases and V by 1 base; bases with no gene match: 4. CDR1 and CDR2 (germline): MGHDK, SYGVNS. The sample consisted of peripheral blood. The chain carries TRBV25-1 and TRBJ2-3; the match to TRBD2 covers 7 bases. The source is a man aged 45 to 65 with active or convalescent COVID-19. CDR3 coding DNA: TGTGCCAGCAGTGAATCGGGGAGGGTTAGCACAGATACGCAGTATTTT. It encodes CASSESGRVSTDTQYF.